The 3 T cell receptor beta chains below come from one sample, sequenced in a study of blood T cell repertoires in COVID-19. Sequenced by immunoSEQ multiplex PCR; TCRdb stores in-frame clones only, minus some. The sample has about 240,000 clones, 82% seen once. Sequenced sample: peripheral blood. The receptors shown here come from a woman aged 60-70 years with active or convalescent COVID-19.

CDR3 loop: CARRRGPQNTEAFF. The CDR3 DNA reads TGCGCCAGGAGAAGGGGGCCTCAAAACACTGAAGCTTTCTTT. This chain connects TRBV5-1 to TRBJ1-1; 7 nucleotides align to TRBD1. CDR1 and CDR2 (germline): SGHRS, YFSETQ. The CDR3 has 14 amino acids. Trimming took 8 bases from V and 2 from J; bases not matched to a gene: 9.

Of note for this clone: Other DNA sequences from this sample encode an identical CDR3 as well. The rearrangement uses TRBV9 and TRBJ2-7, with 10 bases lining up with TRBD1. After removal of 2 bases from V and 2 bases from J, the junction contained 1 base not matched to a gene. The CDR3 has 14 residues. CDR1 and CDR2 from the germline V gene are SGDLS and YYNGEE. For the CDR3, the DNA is TGTGCCAGCAGCGTTGGACAGGGGGCCTACGAGCAGTACTTC. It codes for CASSVGQGAYEQYF.

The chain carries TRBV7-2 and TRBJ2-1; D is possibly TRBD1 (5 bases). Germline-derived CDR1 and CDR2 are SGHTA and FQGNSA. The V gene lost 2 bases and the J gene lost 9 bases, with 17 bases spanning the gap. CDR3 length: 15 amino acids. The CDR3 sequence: CASSLLGDRLSEQFF. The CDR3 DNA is TGTGCCAGCAGCTTACTGGGCGACAGATTAAGTGAGCAGTTCTTC.